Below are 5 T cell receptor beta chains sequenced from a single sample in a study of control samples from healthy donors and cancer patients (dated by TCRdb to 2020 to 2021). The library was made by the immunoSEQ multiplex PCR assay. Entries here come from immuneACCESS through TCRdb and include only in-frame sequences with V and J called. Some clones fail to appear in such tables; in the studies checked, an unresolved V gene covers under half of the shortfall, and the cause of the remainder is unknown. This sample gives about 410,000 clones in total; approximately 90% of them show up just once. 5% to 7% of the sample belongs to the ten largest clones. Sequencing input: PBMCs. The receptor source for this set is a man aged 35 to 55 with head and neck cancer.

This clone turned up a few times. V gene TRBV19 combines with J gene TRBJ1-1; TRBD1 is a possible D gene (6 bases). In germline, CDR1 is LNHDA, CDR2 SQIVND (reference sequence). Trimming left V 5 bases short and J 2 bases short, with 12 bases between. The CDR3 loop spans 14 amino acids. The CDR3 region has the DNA TGTGCCAGTAGTTTACAGGGTTTCAACACTGAAGCTTTCTTT. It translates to CASSLQGFNTEAFF.

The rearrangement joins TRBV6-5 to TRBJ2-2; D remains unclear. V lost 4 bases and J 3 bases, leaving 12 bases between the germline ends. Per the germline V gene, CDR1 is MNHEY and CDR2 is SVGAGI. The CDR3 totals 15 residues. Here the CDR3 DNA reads TGTGCCAGCAGTTCTCAAATCGGAGACACCGGGGAGCTGTTTTTT. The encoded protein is CASSSQIGDTGELFF.

CDR3 coding DNA: TGCGCCAGCAGCCAATACCAAAGTGGGGGGAGTACCGGGGAGCTGTTTTTT. It yields the protein CASSQYQSGGSTGELFF. The chain recombines TRBV4-1 with TRBJ2-2, with D perhaps matching TRBD2 (6 bases). The length of the CDR3 is 17 residues. With 2 bases removed from V and 5 bases from J, the gap between germline ends came to 18 bases. Germline V gives CDR1 MGHRA, CDR2 YSYEKL.

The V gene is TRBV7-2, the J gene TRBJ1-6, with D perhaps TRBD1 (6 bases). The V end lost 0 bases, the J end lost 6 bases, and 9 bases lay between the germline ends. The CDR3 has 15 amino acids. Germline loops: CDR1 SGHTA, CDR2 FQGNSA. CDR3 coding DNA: TGTGCCAGCAGCTTAGCACAGGGTTCTAATTCACCCCTCCACTTT. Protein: CASSLAQGSNSPLHF.

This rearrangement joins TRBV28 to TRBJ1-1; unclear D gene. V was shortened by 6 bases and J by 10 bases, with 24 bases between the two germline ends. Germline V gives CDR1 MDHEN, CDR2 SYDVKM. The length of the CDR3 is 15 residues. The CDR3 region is CASSPMGTLGFGAFF. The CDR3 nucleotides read TGTGCCAGCAGCCCAATGGGAACCCTTGGCTTCGGAGCTTTCTTT. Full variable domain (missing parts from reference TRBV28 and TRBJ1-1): DVKVTQSSRYLVKRTGEKVFLECVQDMDHENMFWYRQDPGLGLRLIYFSYDVKMKEKGDIPEGYSVSREKKERFSLILESASTNQTSMYLCASSPMGTLGFGAFFGQGTRLTVV.